The clone carrying this T cell receptor (beta chain) was picked up many times. The antigen remains unidentified. The data originate from a study of early T cells in non-severe SARS-CoV-2 infection. Across the study: From unsorted whole blood, bulk RNA was sequenced, and the chains remained unpaired.

V was pared by 2 bases and J by 3 bases, with 5 bases of the junction left unmatched. The CDR3 extends over 16 amino acids. Germline V gene sequence: CDR1 MGHRA, CDR2 YSYEKL. Whole-study findings and limits: Private and CD4 specificities were missed by VDJdb matching, skewed to anti-spike CD8.

Individual cDNA molecules received unique molecular identifiers during library preparation. TCRdb re-derived calls from the 5' RACE reads in MiXCR, one entry per CDR3 protein. The data hold about 84,000 distinct CDR3 sequences, with 12% observed a single time. This clonotype originated in an adult who was a healthcare worker with PCR-confirmed SARS-CoV-2 infection or an uninfected control (not recorded which). Source material: whole blood. The chain links TRBV4-1 to TRBJ2-1; 9 nucleotides align to TRBD1. CDR3: CASSQTQGANYNEQFF. The CDR3 nucleotides read TGCGCCAGCAGCCAAACACAGGGGGCTAACTACAATGAGCAGTTCTTC.